The T cell receptor (beta chain) described here comes from a study of blood T cell repertoires in COVID-19. The wider study: COVID-19 samples, acute and convalescent, were from the United States, Italy and Spain. T cells, B-cell-depleted T cells, or PBMCs supplied cDNA or gDNA.

Method: immunoSEQ multiplex PCR; TCRdb's copy keeps in-frame clones and lacks some. Among 250,000 to 350,000 clones listed, approximately 88% were seen once. Germline CDR1 LGHDT, CDR2 YNNKEL (reference sequence). The CDR3 runs to 15 residues. Trimming left V 4 bases short and J 0 bases short, with 13 bases between. J is TRBJ2-7 and V is TRBV3-1 (or the pseudogene TRBV3-2), with D possibly matching TRBD1 (6 bases). Sequenced material: peripheral blood. The clonotype was recovered from a woman between 35 and 50 years old who had recovered from COVID-19. This CDR3 reads CASSPQGTSSYEQYF. CDR3 coding DNA: TGTGCCAGCAGCCCTCAGGGGACCAGCTCCTACGAGCAGTACTTC.